The clone carrying this T cell receptor beta chain came up once. The study ran its PCR with 60 Vbeta and 13 Jbeta primers. The authors' processing: The authors later counted roughly 77 million unique TCR beta chains, 9.5 million to 11 million of them shared. Sequencing was performed with immunoSEQ multiplex PCR; in TCRdb, only in-frame clones are kept and a portion is missing. That table is the source of V, J and clone size, and D and trimming were worked out from the DNA. The data contain about 170,000 clones, over 75% of them singletons. CDR3 length: 17 amino acids. V trimming: 3 bases; J trimming: 0 bases; junction bases outside the gene matches: 7. Germline CDR1 is MGHRA and CDR2 is YSYEKL. The sample belongs to a study of cytomegalovirus exposure and HLA in healthy donors. About the study: The study placed less than 90% of its 398 genotyped donors in the Caucasian-associated ancestry cluster.

The rearrangement links TRBV4-1 to TRBJ1-3; 8 bases fit TRBD1. Sequenced input: PBMCs. The receptor was derived from a female donor in good health and CMV-seronegative. CDR3: CASSQAGQGSSGNTIYF. The CDR3 DNA follows: TGCGCCAGCAGCCAGGCTGGACAGGGCAGCTCTGGAAACACCATATATTTT.